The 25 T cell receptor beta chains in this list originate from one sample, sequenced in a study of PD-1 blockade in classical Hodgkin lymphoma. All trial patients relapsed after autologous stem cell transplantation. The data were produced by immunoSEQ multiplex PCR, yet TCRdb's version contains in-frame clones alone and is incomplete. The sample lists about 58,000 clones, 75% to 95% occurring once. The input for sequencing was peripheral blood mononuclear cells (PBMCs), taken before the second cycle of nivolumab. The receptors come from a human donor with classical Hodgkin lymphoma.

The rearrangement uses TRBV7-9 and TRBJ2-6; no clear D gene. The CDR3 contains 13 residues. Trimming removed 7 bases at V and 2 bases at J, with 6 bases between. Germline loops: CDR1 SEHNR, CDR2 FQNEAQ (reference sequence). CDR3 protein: CASIGPGANVLTF. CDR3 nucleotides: TGTGCCAGCATCGGACCTGGGGCCAACGTCCTGACTTTC.

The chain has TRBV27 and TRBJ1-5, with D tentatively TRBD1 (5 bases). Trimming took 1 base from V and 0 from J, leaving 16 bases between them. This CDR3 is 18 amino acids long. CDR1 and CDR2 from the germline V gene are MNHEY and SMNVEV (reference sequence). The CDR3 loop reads CASSLLPSGPYSNQPQHF. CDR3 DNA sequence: TGTGCCAGCAGTTTATTACCTTCGGGGCCTTATAGCAATCAGCCCCAGCATTTT.

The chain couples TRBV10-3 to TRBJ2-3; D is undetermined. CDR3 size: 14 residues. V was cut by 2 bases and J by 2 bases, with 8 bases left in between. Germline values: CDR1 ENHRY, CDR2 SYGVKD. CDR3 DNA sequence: TGTGCCATCAGTGAGGGTAGATTCACAGATACGCAGTATTTT. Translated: CAISEGRFTDTQYF.

CDR3 nucleotides: TGTGCCAGCAGTGACAGGGGTTACACTGAAGCTTTCTTT. Encoded protein: CASSDRGYTEAFF. The V gene is TRBV6-5, the J gene TRBJ1-1; TRBD1 matches at 8 bases. V dropped 5 bases and J dropped 3; count of bases not matched to a gene: 2. The CDR3 length is 13 residues. The germline V gene has CDR1 MNHEY and CDR2 SVGAGI.

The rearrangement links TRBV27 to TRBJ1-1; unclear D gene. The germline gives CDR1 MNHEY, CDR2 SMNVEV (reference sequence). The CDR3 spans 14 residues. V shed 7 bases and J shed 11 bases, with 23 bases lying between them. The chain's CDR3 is CASTPTGPEKGAFF. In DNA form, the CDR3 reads TGTGCCAGCACCCCCACTGGGCCGGAGAAAGGGGCTTTCTTT.

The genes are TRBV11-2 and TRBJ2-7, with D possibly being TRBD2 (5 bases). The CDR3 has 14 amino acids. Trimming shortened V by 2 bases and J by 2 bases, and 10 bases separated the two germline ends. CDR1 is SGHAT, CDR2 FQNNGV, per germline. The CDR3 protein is CASSLSGSPYEQYF. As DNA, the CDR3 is TGTGCCAGCAGCTTATCGGGGTCCCCCTACGAGCAGTACTTC.

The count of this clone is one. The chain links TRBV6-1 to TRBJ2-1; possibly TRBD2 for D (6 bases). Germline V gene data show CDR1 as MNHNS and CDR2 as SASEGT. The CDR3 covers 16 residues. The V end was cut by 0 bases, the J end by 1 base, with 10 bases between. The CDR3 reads CASSEAMTRSYNEQFF. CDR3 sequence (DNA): TGTGCCAGCAGTGAAGCCATGACTAGGTCCTACAATGAGCAGTTCTTC.

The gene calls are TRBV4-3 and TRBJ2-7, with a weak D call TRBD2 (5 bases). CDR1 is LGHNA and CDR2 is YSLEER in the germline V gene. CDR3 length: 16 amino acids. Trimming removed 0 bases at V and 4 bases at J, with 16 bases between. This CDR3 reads CASSQDPGITPYEQYF. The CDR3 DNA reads TGCGCCAGCAGCCAAGATCCCGGGATTACGCCTTACGAGCAGTACTTC.

The CDR3 is CASGDRNNEQFF. CDR3 bases: TGTGCCAGCGGAGACAGGAACAATGAGCAGTTCTTC. The genes are TRBV21-1 and TRBJ2-1; the table gives TRBD1 as D, unverified against the DNA. TRBV21-1 is reported as a pseudogene. The CDR3 is 12 residues long.

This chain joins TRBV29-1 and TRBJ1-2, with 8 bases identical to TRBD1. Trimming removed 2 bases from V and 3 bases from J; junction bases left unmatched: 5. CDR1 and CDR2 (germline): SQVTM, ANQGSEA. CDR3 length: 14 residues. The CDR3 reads CSVEHNRGYYGYTF. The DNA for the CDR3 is TGCAGCGTTGAACATAACAGGGGGTACTATGGCTACACCTTC.

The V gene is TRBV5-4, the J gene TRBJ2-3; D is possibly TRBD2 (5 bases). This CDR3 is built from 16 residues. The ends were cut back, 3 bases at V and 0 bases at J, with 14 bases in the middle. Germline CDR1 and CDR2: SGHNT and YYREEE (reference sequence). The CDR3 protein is CASSSQRYPSTDTQYF. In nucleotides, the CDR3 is TGTGCCAGCAGCTCCCAGCGGTACCCCAGCACAGATACGCAGTATTTT.

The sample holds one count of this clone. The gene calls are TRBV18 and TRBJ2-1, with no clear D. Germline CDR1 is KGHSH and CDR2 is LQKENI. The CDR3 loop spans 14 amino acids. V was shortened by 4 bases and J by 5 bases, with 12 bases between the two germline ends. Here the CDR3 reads CASSLRTVDNEQFF. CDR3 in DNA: TGTGCCAGCTCACTGAGGACGGTTGACAATGAGCAGTTCTTC.

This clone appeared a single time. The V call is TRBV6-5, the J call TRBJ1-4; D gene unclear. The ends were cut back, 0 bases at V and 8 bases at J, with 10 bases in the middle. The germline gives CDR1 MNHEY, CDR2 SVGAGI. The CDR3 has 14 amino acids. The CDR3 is CASSYSLGGEKLFF. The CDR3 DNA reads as TGTGCCAGCAGTTACTCTTTGGGTGGCGAAAAACTGTTTTTT.

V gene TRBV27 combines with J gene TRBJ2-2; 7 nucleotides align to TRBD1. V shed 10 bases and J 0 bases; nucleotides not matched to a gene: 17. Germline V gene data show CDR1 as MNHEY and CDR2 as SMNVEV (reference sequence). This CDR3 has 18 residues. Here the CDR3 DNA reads TGTGCCACCTTTTCTCGGACAGGCGAGACTACGAACACCGGGGAGCTGTTTTTT. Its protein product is CATFSRTGETTNTGELFF.

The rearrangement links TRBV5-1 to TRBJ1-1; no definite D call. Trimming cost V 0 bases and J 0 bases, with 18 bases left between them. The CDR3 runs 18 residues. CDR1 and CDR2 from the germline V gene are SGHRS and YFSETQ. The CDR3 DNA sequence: TGCGCCAGCAGCTTGGTAGGGTTGGGTTCCCTGATGAACACTGAAGCTTTCTTT. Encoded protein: CASSLVGLGSLMNTEAFF.

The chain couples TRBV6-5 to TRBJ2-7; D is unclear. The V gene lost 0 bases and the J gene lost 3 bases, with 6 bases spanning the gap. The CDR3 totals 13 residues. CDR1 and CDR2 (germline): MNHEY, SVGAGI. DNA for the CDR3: TGTGCCAGCAGTTACTCCGGCAGCTACGAGCAGTACTTC. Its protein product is CASSYSGSYEQYF.

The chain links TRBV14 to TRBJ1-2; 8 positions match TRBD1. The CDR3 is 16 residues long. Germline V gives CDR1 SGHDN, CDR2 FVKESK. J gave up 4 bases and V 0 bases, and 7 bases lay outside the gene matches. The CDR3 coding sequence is TGTGCCAGCAGCCAAGATTTGGTCGGGACAGGCTATGGCTACACCTTC. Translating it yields CASSQDLVGTGYGYTF.

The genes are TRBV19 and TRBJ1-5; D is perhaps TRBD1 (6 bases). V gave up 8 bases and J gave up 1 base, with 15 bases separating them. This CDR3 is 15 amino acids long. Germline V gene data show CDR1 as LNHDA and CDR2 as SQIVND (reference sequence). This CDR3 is CASASTGTSNQPQHF. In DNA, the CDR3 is TGTGCCAGTGCGTCAACCGGGACAAGCAATCAGCCCCAGCATTTT.

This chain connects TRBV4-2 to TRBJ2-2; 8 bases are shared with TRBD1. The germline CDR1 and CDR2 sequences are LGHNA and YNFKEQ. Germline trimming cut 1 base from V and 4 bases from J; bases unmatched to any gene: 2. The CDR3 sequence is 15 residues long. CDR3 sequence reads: CASSQATGATGELFF. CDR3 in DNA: TGTGCCAGCAGCCAAGCGACAGGGGCCACCGGGGAGCTGTTTTTT.

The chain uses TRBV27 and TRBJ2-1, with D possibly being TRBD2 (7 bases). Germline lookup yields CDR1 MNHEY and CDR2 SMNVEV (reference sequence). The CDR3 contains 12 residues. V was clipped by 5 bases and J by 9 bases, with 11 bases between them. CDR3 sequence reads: CASSKGGLEQFF. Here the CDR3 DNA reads TGTGCCAGCAGTAAGGGGGGGCTTGAGCAGTTCTTC.

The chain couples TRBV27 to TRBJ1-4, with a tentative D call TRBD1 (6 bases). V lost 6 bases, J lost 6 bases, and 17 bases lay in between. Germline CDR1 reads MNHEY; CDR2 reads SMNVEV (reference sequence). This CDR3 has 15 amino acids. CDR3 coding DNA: TGTGCCAGCAGATCAACCCTGGGGGCCTATGAAAAACTGTTTTTT. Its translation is CASRSTLGAYEKLFF.

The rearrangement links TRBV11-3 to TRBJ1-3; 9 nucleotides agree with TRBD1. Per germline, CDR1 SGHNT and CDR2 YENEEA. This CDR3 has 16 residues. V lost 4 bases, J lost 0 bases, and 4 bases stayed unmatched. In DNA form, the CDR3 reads TGTGCCAGCAGCTCGACAGGGGGAGACTCTGGAAACACCATATATTTT. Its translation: CASSSTGGDSGNTIYF.

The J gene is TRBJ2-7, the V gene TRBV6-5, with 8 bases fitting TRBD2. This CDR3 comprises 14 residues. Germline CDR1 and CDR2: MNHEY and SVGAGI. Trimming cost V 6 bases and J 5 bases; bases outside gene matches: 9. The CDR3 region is CASRSSGRGDEQYF. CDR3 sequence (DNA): TGTGCCAGCAGATCTTCGGGGCGGGGGGACGAGCAGTACTTC.

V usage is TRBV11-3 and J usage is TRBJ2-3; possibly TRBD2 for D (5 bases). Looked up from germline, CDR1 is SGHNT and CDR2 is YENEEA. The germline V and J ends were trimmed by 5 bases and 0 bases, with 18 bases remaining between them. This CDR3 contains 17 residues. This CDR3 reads CASSRADEYSSTDTQYF. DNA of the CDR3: TGTGCCAGCAGCAGAGCGGACGAGTATTCTAGCACAGATACGCAGTATTTT.

This chain's CDR3 is CASPSLRPGEAFF. CDR3 DNA sequence: TGTGCCAGCCCTAGTTTACGGCCGGGAGAAGCTTTCTTT. The chain employs TRBV19 and TRBJ1-1; D is undetermined. The CDR3 extends over 13 amino acids. V gave up 9 bases and J gave up 8 bases, with 19 bases separating them. Germline V lookup: CDR1 LNHDA, CDR2 SQIVND (reference sequence).